The T cell receptor (beta chain) under discussion was sequenced for a study of shared clonotypes between healthy human individuals. Naive CD8 cells were CD45RO-negative, positively selected for CCR7, excluding terminally differentiated effector memory CD45RA+ cells. Only in-frame clones appear in the TCRdb table, and some are missing; sequencing was by immunoSEQ multiplex PCR. This sample has around 1,900,000 clones, with just over 90% found just once. This CDR3 contains 15 residues. CDR1 MNHNY and CDR2 SVGAGI come from the germline V gene (reference sequence). Trimming cost V 4 bases and J 9 bases, with 19 bases left between them.

The J gene is TRBJ2-1, the V gene TRBV6-6; D not certain. This TCR was sampled from a man between 18 and 35 years old in good health. Some clones in this sample may be carry-over from other donors' samples. The sequenced sample was naive CD8+ T cells from PBMCs. The CDR3 sequence: CASSSQTKDDPEQFF. The CDR3 nucleotides read TGTGCCAGCAGTTCCCAGACCAAGGACGACCCTGAGCAGTTCTTC.